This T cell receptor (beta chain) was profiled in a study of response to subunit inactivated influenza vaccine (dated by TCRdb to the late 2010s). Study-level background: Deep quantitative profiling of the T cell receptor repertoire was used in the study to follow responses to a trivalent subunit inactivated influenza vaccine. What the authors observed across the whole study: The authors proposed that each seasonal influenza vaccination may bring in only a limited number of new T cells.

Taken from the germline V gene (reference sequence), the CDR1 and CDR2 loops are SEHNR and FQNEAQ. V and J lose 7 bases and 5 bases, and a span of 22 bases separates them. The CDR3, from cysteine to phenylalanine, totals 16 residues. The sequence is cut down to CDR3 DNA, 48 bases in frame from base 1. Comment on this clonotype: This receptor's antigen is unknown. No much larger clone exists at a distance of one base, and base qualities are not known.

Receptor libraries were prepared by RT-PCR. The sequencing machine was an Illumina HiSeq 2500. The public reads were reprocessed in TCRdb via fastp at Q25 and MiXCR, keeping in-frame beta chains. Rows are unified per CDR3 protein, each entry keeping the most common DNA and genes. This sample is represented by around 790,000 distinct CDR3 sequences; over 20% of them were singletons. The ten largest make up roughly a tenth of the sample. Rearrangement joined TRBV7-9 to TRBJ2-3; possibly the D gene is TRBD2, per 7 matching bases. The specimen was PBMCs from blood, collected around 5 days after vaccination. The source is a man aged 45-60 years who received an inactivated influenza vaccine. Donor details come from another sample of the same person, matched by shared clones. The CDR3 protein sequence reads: CASIGKGGGRGDTQYF. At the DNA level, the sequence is TGTGCCAGCATCGGAAAGGGGGGGGGCCGTGGAGATACGCAGTATTTT.